The 30 T cell receptor beta chains listed next were all sequenced from one sample in a study of blood T cell repertoires in COVID-19. Method: immunoSEQ multiplex PCR; TCRdb's copy keeps in-frame clones and lacks some. The top ten clones hold roughly 7.2% of a sample with more than 200,000 clones, around 86% of them seen once. The sample taken for sequencing was PBMCs or T cells enriched from blood (not recorded which). The receptor set was obtained from a man aged 30-40 years in a cohort exposed to, infected with or recovered from COVID-19 (not recorded which).

The chain combines TRBV10-3 with TRBJ2-1; unclear D gene. V was trimmed by 3 bases and J by 6 bases, leaving 6 bases between them. CDR3 length: 12 amino acids. Germline V gene data show CDR1 as ENHRY and CDR2 as SYGVKD. CDR3 sequence reads: CAISDAGNEQFF. The CDR3 nucleotides are TGTGCCATCAGTGACGCAGGCAATGAGCAGTTCTTC.

This chain joins TRBV11-2 and TRBJ1-4; D gene ambiguous. The length of the CDR3 is 15 residues. Germline CDR1 is SGHAT and CDR2 is FQNNGV. Trimming took off 4 bases at V and 7 bases at J, with 16 bases between the two ends. CDR3 coding DNA: TGTGCCAGCAGCTCAAGACCGGACTTTACTGAAAAACTGTTTTTT. It is translated as CASSSRPDFTEKLFF.

The chain carries TRBV18 and TRBJ2-7, with a weak D call TRBD1 (6 bases). Germline CDR1 KGHSH, CDR2 LQKENI. The V and J ends lost 4 bases and 0 bases respectively, with 7 bases between them. The CDR3 runs 13 residues. The CDR3 nucleotides read TGTGCCAGCTCACAAGGGGGCTCCTACGAGCAGTACTTC. This sequence encodes CASSQGGSYEQYF.

The chain combines TRBV4-2 with TRBJ2-7; 12 bases fit TRBD2. Germline loops: CDR1 LGHNA, CDR2 YNFKEQ. The CDR3 contains 17 residues. Trimming took 1 base from V and 2 from J; bases not matched to a gene: 6. The CDR3 is CASSQVLAGGRTYEQYF. The CDR3 nucleotides read TGTGCCAGCAGCCAAGTACTAGCGGGAGGTCGGACCTACGAGCAGTACTTC.

The V call is TRBV6-1, the J call TRBJ2-4; a possible D gene is TRBD1 (6 bases). CDR1 and CDR2 from the germline V gene are MNHNS and SASEGT. The CDR3 runs to 14 residues. V was cut by 2 bases and J by 7 bases, with 12 bases left in between. CDR3 amino acids: CASSETGLRNIQYF. The CDR3 DNA reads as TGTGCCAGCAGTGAAACAGGGTTGAGGAACATTCAGTACTTC.

This rearrangement joins TRBV19 to TRBJ2-3, with TRBD1 matching 8 bases. This CDR3 has 15 amino acids. Trimming at V came to 8 bases and at J to 3 bases, leaving 10 bases not matched to a gene. Germline V gene lookup returns CDR1 LNHDA and CDR2 SQIVND (reference sequence). The CDR3 protein is CASAHSDRGTDTQYF. CDR3 nucleotide sequence: TGTGCCAGTGCCCATTCAGACAGGGGTACAGATACGCAGTATTTT. Supplemented by reference TRBV19 and TRBJ2-3, the full variable domain reads DGGITQSPKYLFRKEGQNVTLSCEQNLNHDAMYWYRQDPGQGLRLIYYSQIVNDFQKGDIAEGYSVSREKKESFPLTVTSAQKNPTAFYLCASAHSDRGTDTQYFGPGTRLTVL.

The gene calls are TRBV6-5 and TRBJ2-7; 14 bases align to TRBD2. CDR1 is MNHEY, CDR2 SVGAGI, per germline. V trimming: 6 bases; J trimming: 6 bases; junction bases outside the gene matches: 7. This CDR3 comprises 15 residues. DNA of the CDR3: TGTGCCAGCAGCTCCGGGACTAGCGGGAGTCGCGAGCAGTACTTC. Its protein product is CASSSGTSGSREQYF.

This clone occurred once. The chain carries TRBV5-1 and TRBJ1-2; D is perhaps TRBD1 (5 bases). CDR3 length: 13 amino acids. Trimming cost V 7 bases and J 4 bases, with 14 bases left between them. Germline-derived CDR1 and CDR2 are SGHRS and YFSETQ. CDR3 sequence (DNA): TGCGCCAGCGGTAATGAAGGGGTCTATGGCTACACCTTC. It translates to CASGNEGVYGYTF.

This sequence joins TRBV25-1 and TRBJ1-4; D unclear. Germline CDR1 reads MGHDK; CDR2 reads SYGVNS. The CDR3 spans 14 residues. Trimming removed 8 bases at V and 5 bases at J, with 15 bases between. The CDR3 bases are TGTGCCAGCGGGAGCAGCCGGCCGAATGAAAAACTGTTTTTT. Translation: CASGSSRPNEKLFF.

CDR3 sequence (DNA): TGTGCCAGCAGTCCTGGGACAGGGCCCTACAATGAGCAGTTCTTC. Encoded protein: CASSPGTGPYNEQFF. J is TRBJ2-1 and V is TRBV27, with 9 bases aligning to TRBD1. Germline CDR1 reads MNHEY; CDR2 reads SMNVEV (reference sequence). This CDR3 is built from 15 residues. Trimming cost V 5 bases and J 2 bases; bases outside gene matches: 4.

The chain joins TRBV10-3 to TRBJ2-7; a weak D match, TRBD1 (6 bases). This CDR3 has 15 amino acids. CDR1 is ENHRY, CDR2 SYGVKD, per germline. V lost 3 bases and J 2 bases, leaving 14 bases between the germline ends. In nucleotides, the CDR3 is TGTGCCATCAGTGATATTCAGGGGAAGCCCTACGAGCAGTACTTC. This translates into CAISDIQGKPYEQYF.

The chain has TRBV15 and TRBJ2-5; the D gene is possibly TRBD2 (6 bases). CDR1 is LNHNV and CDR2 is YYDKDF in the germline V gene (reference sequence). The CDR3 has 12 residues. Trimming took 8 bases from V and 7 from J, leaving 14 bases between them. The CDR3 protein is CATSGWGGTQYF. For the CDR3, the DNA is TGTGCCACCTCCGGGTGGGGAGGGACCCAGTACTTC.

The chain recombines TRBV25-1 with TRBJ1-6; 8 bases align to TRBD1. This CDR3 has 16 amino acids. CDR1 and CDR2 from the germline V gene are MGHDK and SYGVNS. With 4 bases clipped from V and 1 base from J, the junction kept 3 bases outside the gene matches. The CDR3 loop reads CASSARTGSYNSPLHF. In DNA, the CDR3 is TGTGCCAGCAGTGCCCGGACAGGGTCCTATAATTCACCCCTCCACTTT.

This chain connects TRBV6-5 to TRBJ2-5, with 7 positions matching TRBD2. With 2 bases clipped from V and 5 bases from J, the junction kept 5 bases outside the gene matches. CDR3 length: 14 residues. Looked up from germline, CDR1 is MNHEY and CDR2 is SVGAGI. The CDR3 spells CASSYGAGPETQYF. DNA for the CDR3: TGTGCCAGCAGTTACGGAGCGGGACCTGAGACCCAGTACTTC.

The chain uses TRBV19 and TRBJ1-1, with TRBD1 identical over 10 bases. This CDR3 contains 14 residues. The germline CDR1 and CDR2 sequences are LNHDA and SQIVND (reference sequence). V lost 5 bases, J lost 8 bases, and 8 bases stayed unmatched. CDR3: CASSPQDRGTEAFF. CDR3 sequence (DNA): TGTGCCAGTAGTCCCCAGGACAGGGGGACCGAAGCTTTCTTT.

The chain uses TRBV27 and TRBJ1-1; D is possibly TRBD1 (5 bases). This CDR3 comprises 14 residues. V gave up 4 bases and J gave up 6 bases, with 15 bases separating them. Germline V CDR1 and CDR2: MNHEY, SMNVEV (reference sequence). CDR3 sequence reads: CASSSDWGLSEAFF. The CDR3 region has the DNA TGTGCCAGCAGTTCAGATTGGGGCCTGTCTGAAGCTTTCTTT.

This chain uses TRBV5-1 with TRBJ2-7; 10 bases are shared with TRBD2. Germline assignment: CDR1 SGHRS and CDR2 YFSETQ. The V gene end was trimmed by 4 bases and the J gene end by 4 bases; junction bases not matched to a gene: 5. CDR3 length: 14 residues. The CDR3 region is CASSIAGGRYEQYF. Written as DNA, the CDR3 is TGCGCCAGCAGCATAGCGGGAGGAAGGTACGAGCAGTACTTC.

The chain combines TRBV2 with TRBJ1-1, with 9 bases lining up with TRBD1. The J segment lost 6 bases and the V segment lost 4 bases, leaving 6 bases of the junction unmatched. CDR1 and CDR2 from the germline V gene are SNHLY and FYNNEI. The CDR3 runs to 14 residues. The CDR3 sequence: CASSGTGAYAEAFF. The CDR3, as DNA: TGTGCCAGCAGTGGGACAGGGGCTTATGCTGAAGCTTTCTTT.

The rearrangement uses TRBV24-1 and TRBJ2-1; D is uncertain. The germline gives CDR1 KGHDR, CDR2 SFDVKD. The CDR3 contains 16 residues. Trimming left V 3 bases short and J 0 bases short, with 11 bases between. The CDR3 nucleotides read TGTGCCACCAGTGATGGGCCAGTGAGCTCCTACAATGAGCAGTTCTTC. As protein: CATSDGPVSSYNEQFF.

The CDR3 coding sequence is TGTGCCAGCAGCTCACCTTCACAGGTTAGATTAATGGATACGCAGTATTTT. Its protein is CASSSPSQVRLMDTQYF. The rearrangement links TRBV7-9 to TRBJ2-3; D might be TRBD1 (5 bases). The V and J ends lost 4 bases and 6 bases respectively, with 23 bases between them. Germline lookup yields CDR1 SEHNR and CDR2 FQNEAQ (reference sequence). This CDR3 has 17 residues.

The gene calls are TRBV9 and TRBJ2-4; the match to TRBD2 covers 8 bases. Trimming cost V 3 bases and J 4 bases; bases outside gene matches: 9. The CDR3 extends over 16 amino acids. The germline gives CDR1 SGDLS, CDR2 YYNGEE. CDR3: CASSATAGTRKNIQYF. As DNA, the CDR3 is TGTGCCAGCAGCGCAACGGCCGGGACTAGGAAAAACATTCAGTACTTC. The whole variable domain, remainder taken from reference TRBV9 and TRBJ2-4, is DSGVTQTPKHLITATGQRVTLRCSPRSGDLSVYWYQQSLDQGLQFLIQYYNGEERAKGNILERFSAQQFPDLHSELNLSSLELGDSALYFCASSATAGTRKNIQYFGAGTRLSVL.

This chain links TRBV27 with TRBJ1-5, with D tentatively TRBD1 (5 bases). This CDR3 comprises 16 residues. Trimming stripped 5 bases from V and 1 base from J, with 15 bases between. The germline gives CDR1 MNHEY, CDR2 SMNVEV (reference sequence). Written as DNA, the CDR3 is TGTGCCAGCAGTCCCGGTTCAGGGATAAGCAATCAGCCCCAGCATTTT. Protein product: CASSPGSGISNQPQHF.

This chain uses TRBV25-1 with TRBJ2-3, with D unresolved. The V and J ends lost 3 bases and 6 bases respectively, with 7 bases between them. There are 12 residues in the CDR3. The germline V gene has CDR1 MGHDK and CDR2 SYGVNS. The chain's CDR3 is CASSDLSDTQYF. In DNA form, the CDR3 reads TGTGCCAGCAGTGATCTTAGTGATACGCAGTATTTT.

The chain uses TRBV2 and TRBJ1-2; D gene uncertain. The CDR3 has 12 amino acids. V shed 6 bases and J shed 4 bases, with 9 bases lying between them. The germline CDR1 and CDR2 sequences are SNHLY and FYNNEI. CDR3 region: CASRTRLYGYTF. CDR3 DNA sequence: TGTGCCAGCAGGACACGGCTCTATGGCTACACCTTC.

The chain joins TRBV4-3 to TRBJ1-4, with TRBD1 matching 8 bases. The trim removed 1 base at V and 6 bases at J, leaving 10 bases unmatched. This CDR3 contains 17 residues. In germline, CDR1 is LGHNA, CDR2 YSLEER. The CDR3 sequence is CASSQALKQGGYEKLFF. The CDR3 region has the DNA TGCGCCAGCAGCCAAGCTTTGAAACAGGGGGGATATGAAAAACTGTTTTTT.

The chain couples TRBV6-2 or TRBV6-3 to TRBJ2-7; tentatively, D is TRBD2 (5 bases). The CDR3 is 19 residues long. In germline, CDR1 is MNHEY, CDR2 SVGEGT. V was trimmed by 0 bases and J by 0 bases, leaving 21 bases between them. CDR3 loop: CASSYSLVEGAVSSYEQYF. CDR3 DNA: TGTGCCAGCAGTTACTCGTTGGTGGAAGGAGCGGTGAGCTCCTACGAGCAGTACTTC.

The V call is TRBV28, the J call TRBJ2-2; TRBD2 aligns across 7 bases. This CDR3 is built from 16 residues. CDR1 is MDHEN and CDR2 is SYDVKM in the germline V gene. The ends lost 11 bases at V and 3 bases at J; junction bases unmatched: 15. The CDR3 DNA reads as TGTGCCCAGCCCCCGGCTAGCGGAATATACACCGGGGAGCTGTTTTTT. This gives the protein CAQPPASGIYTGELFF.

This sequence joins TRBV7-8 and TRBJ1-1; 9 bases align to TRBD1. V dropped 6 bases and J dropped 5; count of bases not matched to a gene: 13. The CDR3 covers 16 residues. Germline CDR1 reads SGHVS; CDR2 reads FQNEAQ. CDR3 DNA sequence: TGTGCCAGCAGGTCAGACAGGGGGACGGGCTGGACTGAAGCTTTCTTT. Translated: CASRSDRGTGWTEAFF.

The chain links TRBV27 to TRBJ1-2, with D unresolved. The CDR3 is 14 amino acids. Trimming cost V 0 bases and J 5 bases, with 10 bases left between them. Germline lookup yields CDR1 MNHEY and CDR2 SMNVEV (reference sequence). CDR3 residues: CASSLSPRLYGYTF. CDR3 bases: TGTGCCAGCAGTTTATCTCCGCGTCTGTATGGCTACACCTTC.

V usage is TRBV10-3 and J usage is TRBJ1-2; no reliable D call. The CDR3 totals 14 residues. Germline values: CDR1 ENHRY, CDR2 SYGVKD. Trimming took off 0 bases at V and 4 bases at J, with 9 bases between the two ends. CDR3 residues: CAISESSRGYGYTF. The CDR3 DNA reads TGTGCCATCAGTGAGTCCTCGAGAGGCTATGGCTACACCTTC.